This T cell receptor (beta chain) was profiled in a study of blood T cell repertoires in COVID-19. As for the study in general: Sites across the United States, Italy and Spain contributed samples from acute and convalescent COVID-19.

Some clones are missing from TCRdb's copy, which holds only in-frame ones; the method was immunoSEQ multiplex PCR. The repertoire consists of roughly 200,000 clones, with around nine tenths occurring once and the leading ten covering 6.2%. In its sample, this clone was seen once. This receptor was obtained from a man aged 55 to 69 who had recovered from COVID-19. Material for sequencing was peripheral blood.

Here the CDR3 DNA reads TGTGCCAGCAGGGACACGTTTGGACTAGCGGGAGGGGGGGCCTACGAGCAGTACTTC. Its protein product is CASRDTFGLAGGGAYEQYF. The gene calls are TRBV27 and TRBJ2-7, with TRBD2 matching 15 bases. Looked up from germline, CDR1 is MNHEY and CDR2 is SMNVEV (reference sequence). The CDR3 sequence is 19 residues long. The ends lost 6 bases at V and 2 bases at J; junction bases unmatched: 14.